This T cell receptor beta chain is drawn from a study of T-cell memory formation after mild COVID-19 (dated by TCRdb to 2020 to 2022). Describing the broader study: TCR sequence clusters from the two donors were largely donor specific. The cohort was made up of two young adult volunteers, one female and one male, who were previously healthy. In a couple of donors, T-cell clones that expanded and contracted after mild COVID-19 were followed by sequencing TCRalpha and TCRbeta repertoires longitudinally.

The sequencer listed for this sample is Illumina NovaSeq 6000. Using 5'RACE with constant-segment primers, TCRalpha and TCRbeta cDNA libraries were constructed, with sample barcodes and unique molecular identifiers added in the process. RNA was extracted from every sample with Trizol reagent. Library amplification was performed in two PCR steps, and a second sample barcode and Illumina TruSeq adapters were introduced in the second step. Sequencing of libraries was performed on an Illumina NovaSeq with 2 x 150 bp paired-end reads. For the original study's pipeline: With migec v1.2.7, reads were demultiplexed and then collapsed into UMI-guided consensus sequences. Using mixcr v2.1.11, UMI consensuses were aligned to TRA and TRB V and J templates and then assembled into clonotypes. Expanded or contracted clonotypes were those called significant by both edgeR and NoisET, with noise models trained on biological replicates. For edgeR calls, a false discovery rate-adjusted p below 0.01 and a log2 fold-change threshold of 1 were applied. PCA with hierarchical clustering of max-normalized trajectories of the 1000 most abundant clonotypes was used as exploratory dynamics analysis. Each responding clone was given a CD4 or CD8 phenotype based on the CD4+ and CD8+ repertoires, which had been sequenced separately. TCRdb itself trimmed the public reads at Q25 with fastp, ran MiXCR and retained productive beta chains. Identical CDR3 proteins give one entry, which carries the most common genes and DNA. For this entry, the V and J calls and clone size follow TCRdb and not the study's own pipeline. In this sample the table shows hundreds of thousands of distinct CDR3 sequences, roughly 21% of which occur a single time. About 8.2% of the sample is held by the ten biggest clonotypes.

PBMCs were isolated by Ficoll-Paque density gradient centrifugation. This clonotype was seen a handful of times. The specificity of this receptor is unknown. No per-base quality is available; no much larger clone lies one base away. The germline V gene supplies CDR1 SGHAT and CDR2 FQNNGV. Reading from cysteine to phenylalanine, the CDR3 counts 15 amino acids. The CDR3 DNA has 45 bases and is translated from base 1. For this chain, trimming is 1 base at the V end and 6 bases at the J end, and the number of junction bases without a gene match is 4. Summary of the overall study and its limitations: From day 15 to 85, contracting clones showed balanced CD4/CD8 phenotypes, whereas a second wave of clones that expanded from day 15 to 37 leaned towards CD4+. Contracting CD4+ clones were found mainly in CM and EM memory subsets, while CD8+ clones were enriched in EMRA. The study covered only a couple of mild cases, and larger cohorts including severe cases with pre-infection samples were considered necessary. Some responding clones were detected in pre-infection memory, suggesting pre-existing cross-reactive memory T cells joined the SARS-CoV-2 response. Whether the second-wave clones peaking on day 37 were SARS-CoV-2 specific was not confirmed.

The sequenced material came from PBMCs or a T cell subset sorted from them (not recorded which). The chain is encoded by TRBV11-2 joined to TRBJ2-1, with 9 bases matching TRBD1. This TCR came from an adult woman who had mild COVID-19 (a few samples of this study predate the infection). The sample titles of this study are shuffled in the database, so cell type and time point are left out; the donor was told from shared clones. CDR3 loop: CASSLGRTGVNEQFF. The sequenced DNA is TGTGCCAGCAGCTTAGGAAGGACAGGGGTCAATGAGCAGTTCTTC.